The 32 T cell receptor beta chains given below trace back to one sample, sequenced in a study of vaccination effects on CD4 cells after COVID-19. These receptors have no identified antigens. Clones were read by immunoSEQ multiplex PCR, and TCRdb kept only the in-frame ones, dropping some. In the table there are about 33,000 clones, 72% of which are singletons. Before any sequencing was done, the ViraFEST assay used viral peptide pools to expand antigen-specific CD4+ T cells. Cultured cells yielded isolated CD4+ T cells after 10 days. Vaccination of participants consisted of two doses of either the BNT162b2 or mRNA-1273 vaccine. The input for sequencing was CD4+ T cells from PBMCs cultured with HCoV-229E spike peptides, taken after COVID-19 vaccination. Source of these receptors: a human donor who received a COVID-19 vaccine.

The V gene is TRBV2, the J gene TRBJ1-6; 8 bases agree with TRBD1. The V segment lost 4 bases and the J segment 13 bases; nucleotides outside the gene matches: 0. Germline CDR1 reads SNHLY; CDR2 reads FYNNEI. The CDR3 is 11 residues long. In DNA form, the CDR3 reads TGTGCCAGCAGTGGGGACAGGCCCCTCCACTTT. As protein: CASSGDRPLHF. The whole variable domain, filled in from reference TRBV2 and TRBJ1-6, reads EPEVTQTPSHQVTQMGQEVILRCVPISNHLYFYWYRQILGQKVEFLVSFYNNEISEKSEIFDDQFSVERPDGSNFTLKIRSTKLEDSAMYFCASSGDRPLHFGNGTRLTVT.

The V call is TRBV7-8, the J call TRBJ2-5; TRBD2 matches at 10 bases. J lost 4 bases, V lost 3 bases, and 2 bases had no gene match. The CDR3 consists of 14 residues. Germline V lookup: CDR1 SGHVS, CDR2 FQNEAQ. The CDR3 DNA follows: TGTGCCAGCAGCTTTAGCGGGGGGAGAGAGACCCAGTACTTC. This translates into CASSFSGGRETQYF.

The chain uses TRBV5-1 and TRBJ2-1; the D gene is possibly TRBD2 (6 bases). The ends were cut back, 2 bases at V and 0 bases at J, with 12 bases in the middle. This CDR3 contains 16 residues. CDR1 SGHRS and CDR2 YFSETQ come from the germline V gene. CDR3 sequence (DNA): TGCGCCAGCAGCTTCCCGGGAGATAGCTCCTACAATGAGCAGTTCTTC. Its protein is CASSFPGDSSYNEQFF.

In this sample, this clone turned up once. The rearrangement uses TRBV5-5 and TRBJ2-7, with no clear D. The CDR3 has 15 residues. Trimming cost V 6 bases and J 2 bases, with 18 bases left between them. CDR1 is SGHKS, CDR2 YYEKEE, per germline (reference sequence). The CDR3, as DNA: TGTGCCAGCAACCTTTCCCCGACAAACACCTACGAGCAGTACTTC. It codes for CASNLSPTNTYEQYF.

This clone was seen only once. The chain recombines TRBV12-3 or TRBV12-4 with TRBJ2-7; the D is unclear. The CDR3 extends over 11 amino acids. The V end lost 2 bases, the J end lost 4 bases, and 3 bases lay between the germline ends. DNA of the CDR3: TGTGCCAGCAGTTTACAGTACGAGCAGTACTTC. Its translation is CASSLQYEQYF.

This clone was seen a few times. The chain is built from TRBV24-1 and TRBJ1-5; possible D gene TRBD1, 6 bases. V was cut by 7 bases and J by 1 base, with 19 bases left in between. This CDR3 comprises 17 residues. Germline CDR1 and CDR2: KGHDR and SFDVKD. The CDR3 here is CATSRGGGASSNQPQHF. CDR3 DNA sequence: TGTGCCACCAGCCGAGGCGGGGGGGCTTCGAGCAATCAGCCCCAGCATTTT.

The chain links TRBV7-9 to TRBJ2-1; a weak D match, TRBD2 (7 bases). This CDR3 is 12 amino acids long. The ends were cut back, 3 bases at V and 16 bases at J, with 16 bases in the middle. CDR1 is SEHNR and CDR2 is FQNEAQ in the germline V gene (reference sequence). For the CDR3, the DNA is TGTGCCAGCAGCTTTCAGAAGGGGGGGCACTTCTTC. The encoded protein is CASSFQKGGHFF.

V usage is TRBV3-1 (or the pseudogene TRBV3-2) and J usage is TRBJ1-5; no clear D gene. Germline V lookup: CDR1 LGHDT, CDR2 YNNKEL (reference sequence). The V and J ends lost 3 bases and 0 bases respectively, with 3 bases between them. CDR3 length: 13 residues. CDR3 loop: CASSQGSNQPQHF. As DNA, the CDR3 is TGTGCCAGCAGCCAGGGTAGCAATCAGCCCCAGCATTTT.

This clone was found a few times. Here the CDR3 DNA reads TGTGCCATCAGACTTGATAGCGGGACAACCTACGAGCAGTACTTC. This encodes CAIRLDSGTTYEQYF. The chain recombines TRBV10-3 with TRBJ2-7; the match to TRBD2 covers 8 bases. This CDR3 is built from 15 residues. CDR1 and CDR2 (germline): ENHRY, SYGVKD. The V gene end was trimmed by 6 bases and the J gene end by 2 bases; junction bases not matched to a gene: 9.

This chain links TRBV14 with TRBJ1-1; the match to TRBD1 covers 7 bases. Trimming took 4 bases from V and 5 from J; bases not matched to a gene: 4. Per the germline V gene, CDR1 is SGHDN and CDR2 is FVKESK. There are 13 residues in the CDR3. The CDR3 nucleotides read TGTGCCAGCAGCCTAGGACAGGAGACTGAAGCTTTCTTT. Translating gives CASSLGQETEAFF.

The chain combines TRBV30 with TRBJ1-6, with 7 bases fitting TRBD1. The CDR3 is made up of 19 amino acids. Germline CDR1 reads GTSNPN; CDR2 reads SVGIG (reference sequence). Trimming at V came to 4 bases and at J to 0 bases, leaving 15 bases not matched to a gene. This CDR3 reads CAWNPRGSGPNSYNSPLHF. The CDR3 nucleotides read TGTGCCTGGAACCCCAGGGGGAGTGGGCCTAACTCCTATAATTCACCCCTCCACTTT.

V and J are TRBV3-1 (or the pseudogene TRBV3-2) and TRBJ2-6; D perhaps matches TRBD1 (5 bases). The CDR3 totals 19 residues. V shed 0 bases and J shed 1 base, with 16 bases lying between them. CDR1 and CDR2 (germline): LGHDT, YNNKEL (reference sequence). CDR3: CASSQDQGRVESGANVLTF. Written as DNA, the CDR3 is TGTGCCAGCAGCCAAGATCAAGGCAGGGTGGAGTCTGGGGCCAACGTCCTGACTTTC.

The J gene is TRBJ2-3, the V gene TRBV12-3 or TRBV12-4; maybe TRBD2 (5 bases). This CDR3 comprises 11 residues. Trimming cost V 3 bases and J 10 bases, with 8 bases left between them. CDR3 sequence reads: CASSFLRAQYF. CDR3 in DNA: TGTGCCAGCAGTTTTTTGCGGGCGCAGTATTTT.

V usage is TRBV4-1 and J usage is TRBJ2-1; TRBD2 agrees at 9 bases. CDR3 size: 18 residues. The V gene's germline CDR1 is MGHRA and CDR2 YSYEKL. The V segment lost 1 base and the J segment 5 bases; nucleotides outside the gene matches: 12. The DNA of the CDR3 is TGCGCCAGCAGCCAAGGGTGGGTAGCGGGAGTCTCTAACAATGAGCAGTTCTTC. This codes for CASSQGWVAGVSNNEQFF.

This clone was counted only a few times. The chain joins TRBV10-1 to TRBJ1-1; 7 bases are shared with TRBD1. Germline CDR1 WNHNN, CDR2 SYGVQD (reference sequence). This CDR3 spans 13 amino acids. V gave up 6 bases and J gave up 1 base; unmatched junction bases: 2. CDR3 sequence: CASRGQTNTEAFF. CDR3 nucleotide sequence: TGCGCCAGCAGGGGACAGACGAACACTGAAGCTTTCTTT.

As DNA, the CDR3 is TGTGCCAGCAGTGCCCTATACTCTGGGGCCAACGTCCTGACTTTC. As protein: CASSALYSGANVLTF. V is TRBV2 and J is TRBJ2-6, with unresolved D. This CDR3 contains 15 residues. The ends were cut back, 4 bases at V and 0 bases at J, with 7 bases in the middle. The germline gives CDR1 SNHLY, CDR2 FYNNEI.

V usage is TRBV5-6 and J usage is TRBJ1-1; D unresolved. Germline lookup yields CDR1 SGHDT and CDR2 YYEEEE. This CDR3 has 14 residues. The germline V and J ends were trimmed by 2 bases and 1 base, with 9 bases remaining between them. This chain's CDR3 is CASSFPLRNTEAFF. DNA of the CDR3: TGTGCCAGCAGCTTCCCCCTGAGGAACACTGAAGCTTTCTTT.

This chain's CDR3 is CASSQRTSGASTDTQYF. The CDR3 DNA reads TGCGCCAGCAGCCAAAGGACTAGCGGGGCAAGCACAGATACGCAGTATTTT. This chain connects TRBV4-1 to TRBJ2-3; 12 bases align to TRBD2. This CDR3 is built from 17 residues. The V gene end was trimmed by 2 bases and the J gene end by 0 bases; junction bases not matched to a gene: 3. Looked up from germline, CDR1 is MGHRA and CDR2 is YSYEKL.

The chain links TRBV19 to TRBJ2-5; 10 positions match TRBD1. V shed 6 bases, J shed 5 bases, and the junction held 12 bases outside the gene matches. This CDR3 is built from 16 residues. The germline V gene has CDR1 LNHDA and CDR2 SQIVND (reference sequence). For the CDR3, the DNA is TGTGCCAGTAGCGCGACTCTGACAGGGGGCGGTGAGACCCAGTACTTC. It is translated as CASSATLTGGGETQYF.

CDR3 amino acids: CASSDSGTGSYNEQFF. The CDR3 coding sequence is TGTGCCAGCAGCGACAGCGGGACGGGCTCCTACAATGAGCAGTTCTTC. The gene calls are TRBV5-6 and TRBJ2-1; 7 nucleotides agree with TRBD2. The CDR3 has 16 amino acids. Germline V CDR1 and CDR2: SGHDT, YYEEEE. Trimming removed 4 bases from V and 0 bases from J; junction bases left unmatched: 7.

In this sample, this clone turned up a few times. V gene TRBV13 combines with J gene TRBJ1-2; D uncertain. V was pared by 6 bases and J by 5 bases, with 28 bases between. Looked up from germline, CDR1 is PRHDT and CDR2 is FYEKMQ (reference sequence). The CDR3 extends over 18 amino acids. The CDR3: CASRLERERATGYYGYTF. The DNA for the CDR3 is TGTGCCAGCAGACTCGAACGGGAAAGGGCCACGGGCTATTATGGCTACACCTTC.

The chain is built from TRBV5-1 and TRBJ2-7; the match to TRBD1 covers 8 bases. Trimming removed 2 bases from V and 4 bases from J; junction bases left unmatched: 17. Germline V gene sequence: CDR1 SGHRS, CDR2 YFSETQ. The CDR3 contains 18 residues. The CDR3 protein is CASSLTAPDRGRMYEQYF. CDR3 DNA: TGCGCCAGCAGCTTAACAGCCCCAGACAGGGGTAGAATGTACGAGCAGTACTTC. The full variable domain, in which reference TRBV5-1 and TRBJ2-7 provide the parts outside the CDR3, is KAGVTQTPRYLIKTRGQQVTLSCSPISGHRSVSWYQQTPGQGLQFLFEYFSETQRNKGNFPGRFSGRQFSNSRSEMNVSTLELGDSALYLCASSLTAPDRGRMYEQYFGPGTRLTVT.

The V gene is TRBV11-3, the J gene TRBJ2-1; TRBD2 is a possible D gene (6 bases). V shed 1 base and J shed 8 bases, with 9 bases lying between them. The V gene's germline CDR1 is SGHNT and CDR2 YENEEA. The CDR3 is made up of 13 amino acids. The CDR3 DNA is TGTGCCAGCAGCTTAGGCAGGGAGGATGAGCAGTTCTTC. This encodes CASSLGREDEQFF.

The chain combines TRBV18 with TRBJ2-5; 12 bases map to TRBD2. Per germline, CDR1 KGHSH and CDR2 LQKENI. The CDR3 length is 17 residues. With V trimmed by 0 bases and J by 5 bases, 7 bases remained unmatched. CDR3: CASSPPASGGARETQYF. DNA of the CDR3: TGTGCCAGCTCACCACCGGCTAGCGGGGGGGCAAGGGAGACCCAGTACTTC.

The J gene is TRBJ1-1, the V gene TRBV20-1; 11 bases are shared with TRBD1. The CDR3 has 17 residues. V shed 3 bases, J shed 3 bases, and the junction held 12 bases outside the gene matches. CDR1 and CDR2 (germline): DFQATT, SNEGSKA (reference sequence). DNA of the CDR3: TGCAGTGCTAGTGGAAGAGGACAGGGGGCGTGGTACACTGAAGCTTTCTTT. Translating it yields CSASGRGQGAWYTEAFF.

This clone was recorded only once. This chain connects TRBV20-1 to TRBJ1-2; a possible D gene is TRBD1 (6 bases). The CDR3 runs 13 residues. The V gene's germline CDR1 is DFQATT and CDR2 SNEGSKA (reference sequence). Trimming pared 3 bases from V and 4 bases from J, leaving 12 bases between. This chain's CDR3 is CSASAGGSYGYTF. The CDR3 region has the DNA TGCAGTGCTAGTGCCGGGGGCAGCTATGGCTACACCTTC.

The CDR3 loop is CASSPLAGSSHEQFF. CDR3 coding DNA: TGTGCCAGCTCACCCCTCGCCGGGAGTTCGCATGAGCAGTTCTTC. The chain couples TRBV18 to TRBJ2-1, with a tentative D call TRBD2 (6 bases). Germline V CDR1 and CDR2: KGHSH, LQKENI. The CDR3 totals 15 residues. V shed 3 bases and J shed 8 bases, with 17 bases lying between them.

The V call is TRBV29-1, the J call TRBJ1-1, with a weak D call TRBD1 (6 bases). The germline V gene has CDR1 SQVTM and CDR2 ANQGSEA. The CDR3 runs 14 residues. V gave up 5 bases and J gave up 0 bases, with 13 bases separating them. CDR3 in DNA: TGCAGCGTTCTTTCGGACAGCCTGAACACTGAAGCTTTCTTT. Translation: CSVLSDSLNTEAFF.

The rearrangement uses TRBV7-9 and TRBJ2-1, with D perhaps matching TRBD2 (5 bases). CDR1 is SEHNR and CDR2 is FQNEAQ in the germline V gene (reference sequence). V was shortened by 4 bases and J by 4 bases, with 8 bases between the two germline ends. CDR3 size: 13 residues. CDR3: CASSSGLYNEQFF. CDR3 DNA sequence: TGTGCCAGCAGCTCTGGACTGTACAATGAGCAGTTCTTC.

V gene TRBV18 combines with J gene TRBJ1-5; 8 bases are shared with TRBD1. CDR1 and CDR2 (germline): KGHSH, LQKENI. The junction had 2 bases not matched to a gene; V was cut back by 2 bases and J by 2 bases. The CDR3 is 15 amino acids. The CDR3, as DNA: TGTGCCAGCTCACCAGGGGGACAGGGCAATCAGCCCCAGCATTTT. This translates into CASSPGGQGNQPQHF.

The genes are TRBV4-1 and TRBJ1-4, with D maybe TRBD1 (5 bases). CDR3 length equals 19 residues. Looked up from germline, CDR1 is MGHRA and CDR2 is YSYEKL. Trimming took off 4 bases at V and 8 bases at J, with 29 bases between the two ends. DNA of the CDR3: TGCGCCAGCAGCCCCTTAGGTTTGGAGCAGGGAGGAAGTAGGGAAAAACTGTTTTTT. Translated, it gives CASSPLGLEQGGSREKLFF.

The V and J genes are TRBV28 and TRBJ1-2; the D gene is possibly TRBD1 (5 bases). V dropped 4 bases and J dropped 1 base, with 19 bases sitting between them. This CDR3 spans 17 amino acids. Germline V gene data show CDR1 as MDHEN and CDR2 as SYDVKM. CDR3 amino acids: CASSSPYGDFSNYGYTF. CDR3 DNA: TGTGCCAGCAGTTCCCCCTACGGGGACTTTAGTAACTATGGCTACACCTTC.